These 14 T cell receptor beta chains share one sample of origin, sequenced in a study of blood T cell repertoires in COVID-19. The repertoire was sequenced with immunoSEQ multiplex PCR; TCRdb's copy has only in-frame clones and lacks some. This table has roughly 300,000 clones, approximately 87% appearing once. Sequences were obtained from peripheral blood. The receptors shown here come from a woman aged 50 to 60 who had recovered from COVID-19.

The rearrangement joins TRBV19 to TRBJ2-4; D is unresolved. The CDR3 consists of 15 residues. V was pared by 1 base and J by 6 bases, with 13 bases between. Germline V gene sequence: CDR1 LNHDA, CDR2 SQIVND (reference sequence). The CDR3 is CASSIGGSGTNIQYF. CDR3 nucleotide sequence: TGTGCCAGTAGTATAGGTGGTTCGGGTACAAACATTCAGTACTTC.

This rearrangement joins TRBV7-3 to TRBJ2-2, with 8 positions matching TRBD2. Germline-derived CDR1 and CDR2 are SGHTA and FQGTGA. Trimming at V came to 5 bases and at J to 7 bases, leaving 15 bases not matched to a gene. This CDR3 has 17 amino acids. CDR3 nucleotides: TGTGCCAGCAGCAAACTAGCGGTGGGCTTTGGGGTCGGGGAGCTGTTTTTT. It encodes CASSKLAVGFGVGELFF.

The chain is built from TRBV7-8 and TRBJ1-2; the D gene is possibly TRBD1 (6 bases). V lost 5 bases and J 4 bases, leaving 29 bases between the germline ends. CDR1 and CDR2 from the germline V gene are SGHVS and FQNEAQ. The CDR3 is made up of 19 amino acids. CDR3 DNA: TGTGCCAGCAGCCCCCAACCCGTCAGACAGGTGACAAAAGGCTATGGCTACACCTTC. Residues: CASSPQPVRQVTKGYGYTF. Using reference TRBV7-8 and TRBJ1-2 for the parts outside the CDR3, the full variable domain is GAGVSQSPRYKVAKRGQDVALRCDPISGHVSLFWYQQALGQGPEFLTYFQNEAQLDKSGLPSDRFFAERPEGSVSTLKIQRTQQEDSAVYLCASSPQPVRQVTKGYGYTFGSGTRLTVV.

The chain recombines TRBV6-5 with TRBJ1-6, with 8 bases that match TRBD1. J lost 8 bases, V lost 6 bases, and 12 bases had no gene match. Germline V gene lookup returns CDR1 MNHEY and CDR2 SVGAGI. The CDR3 extends over 16 amino acids. CDR3 amino acids: CASRYEDRAAYSPLHF. The CDR3 coding sequence is TGTGCCAGCAGATACGAGGACAGGGCTGCGTATTCACCCCTCCACTTT.

The chain links TRBV15 to TRBJ2-3; a weak D match, TRBD2 (6 bases). Germline CDR1 LNHNV, CDR2 YYDKDF (reference sequence). V was cut by 2 bases and J by 4 bases, with 13 bases left in between. CDR3 size: 15 residues. The CDR3 protein is CATSRRRDSPDTQYF. In nucleotides, the CDR3 is TGTGCCACCAGCAGAAGGAGGGATAGTCCAGATACGCAGTATTTT.

The chain uses TRBV12-3 or TRBV12-4 and TRBJ1-2; 10 bases are shared with TRBD1. V was pared by 5 bases and J by 7 bases, with 4 bases of the junction left unmatched. This CDR3 comprises 13 residues. The CDR3 sequence: CASSLGQGFGYTF. Written as DNA, the CDR3 is TGTGCCAGCAGTCTGGGACAGGGGTTTGGCTACACCTTC.

The chain combines TRBV7-6 with TRBJ2-7; 9 nucleotides line up with TRBD2. CDR3 length: 16 amino acids. CDR1 SGHVS and CDR2 FNYEAQ come from the germline V gene. The trim removed 5 bases at V and 3 bases at J, leaving 11 bases unmatched. For the CDR3, the DNA is TGTGCCAGCAGCATTTATGGGAAAGCGGGAGGCTACGAGCAGTACTTC. This sequence encodes CASSIYGKAGGYEQYF.

CDR3 nucleotides: TGTGCCAGCAGCGCCGCCTCGACTAGCGGTATCTACAATGAGCAGTTCTTC. This codes for CASSAASTSGIYNEQFF. The chain has TRBV5-4 and TRBJ2-1; 9 bases line up with TRBD2. The V gene's germline CDR1 is SGHNT and CDR2 YYREEE (reference sequence). This CDR3 has 17 amino acids. J gave up 3 bases and V 4 bases, and 11 bases lay outside the gene matches. The entire variable domain, with the rest obtained from reference TRBV5-4 and TRBJ2-1, is as follows: ETGVTQSPTHLIKTRGQQVTLRCSSQSGHNTVSWYQQALGQGPQFIFQYYREEENGRGNFPPRFSGLQFPNYSSELNVNALELDDSALYLCASSAASTSGIYNEQFFGPGTRLTVL.

This chain uses TRBV24-1 with TRBJ2-3, with D uncertain. The CDR3 runs 13 residues. V lost 4 bases to trimming and J lost 2 bases, with 6 bases between them. Germline loops: CDR1 KGHDR, CDR2 SFDVKD. CDR3 coding DNA: TGTGCCACCAGTGAACAGATCACAGATACGCAGTATTTT. Its translation: CATSEQITDTQYF.

As concerns this clone: Other DNA sequences of this sample code for an identical CDR3. V is TRBV28 and J is TRBJ2-5; 16 positions agree with TRBD2. The ends lost 5 bases at V and 5 bases at J; junction bases unmatched: 5. The CDR3 length is 16 residues. Germline values: CDR1 MDHEN, CDR2 SYDVKM. The CDR3 bases are TGTGCCAGCAGTCCGGGACTAGCGGGGGGGCGGGAGACCCAGTACTTC. This gives the protein CASSPGLAGGRETQYF.

CDR3 bases: TGTGCCAGCAGCTCCTCGGGGAATGCGGCGAGGGAGCAGTTCTTC. This encodes CASSSSGNAAREQFF. This chain connects TRBV7-9 to TRBJ2-1; D may be TRBD2 (5 bases). The CDR3 has 15 residues. V was clipped by 4 bases and J by 10 bases, with 20 bases between them. CDR1 and CDR2 from the germline V gene are SEHNR and FQNEAQ (reference sequence).

The V gene is TRBV19, the J gene TRBJ1-2; tentatively, D is TRBD1 (5 bases). There are 15 residues in the CDR3. Trimming removed 3 bases from V and 7 bases from J, with 18 bases in between. The V gene's germline CDR1 is LNHDA and CDR2 SQIVND (reference sequence). The CDR3 here is CASSILDPTVTGYTF. The CDR3 DNA reads TGTGCCAGTAGTATCCTAGACCCGACAGTTACTGGCTACACCTTC.

The V and J genes are TRBV5-3 and TRBJ2-7, with 8 bases aligning to TRBD2. TRBV5-3 is an ORF, and what it does is uncertain. The ends lost 3 bases at V and 4 bases at J; junction bases unmatched: 6. The CDR3 has 14 residues. The CDR3 sequence is CARSSLGGRYEQYF. The CDR3 DNA reads as TGTGCCAGAAGCTCGCTGGGCGGGAGGTACGAGCAGTACTTC.

The chain recombines TRBV5-1 with TRBJ1-4; D unclear. V lost 4 bases and J lost 3, with 16 bases in between. Germline V gives CDR1 SGHRS, CDR2 YFSETQ. There are 16 residues in the CDR3. CDR3 protein: CASSPWTGNANEKLFF. The CDR3 coding sequence is TGCGCCAGCAGCCCCTGGACGGGGAATGCTAATGAAAAACTGTTTTTT.